These 10 T cell receptor beta chains were all obtained from the same sample, sequenced in a study of shared clonotypes between healthy human individuals. The repertoire was sequenced with immunoSEQ multiplex PCR; TCRdb's copy has only in-frame clones and lacks some. The sample has some 2,000,000 clones, 85% to 95% seen once. Input material: naive CD4+ T cells sorted from blood. Documented subset: CD45RA+ positively selected. These receptors originate from a man aged 18 to 35 in good health.

The chain is built from TRBV11-2 and TRBJ2-3, with D perhaps matching TRBD2 (6 bases). The CDR3 is 14 amino acids. Germline V gene data show CDR1 as SGHAT and CDR2 as FQNNGV. Deletions cut 3 bases from V and 4 bases from J, with 11 bases between. CDR3 nucleotide sequence: TGTGCCAGCAGCTTCAGGGAGGTCCCAGATACGCAGTATTTT. Encoded protein: CASSFREVPDTQYF.

A remark on this clone: Additional DNA sequences in this sample encode the identical CDR3. V and J are TRBV5-1 and TRBJ2-7; 12 bases agree with TRBD2. Trimming took 4 bases from V and 0 from J; bases not matched to a gene: 8. The CDR3 has 17 amino acids. CDR1 and CDR2 (germline): SGHRS, YFSETQ. For the CDR3, the DNA is TGCGCCAGCAGCACTTATTCGACTAGCGGGAGCTCCTACGAGCAGTACTTC. Its translation is CASSTYSTSGSSYEQYF.

To note about this clone: The same CDR3 arises from other DNA sequences in this sample as well. V is TRBV5-8 and J is TRBJ2-3; perhaps TRBD1 as D (6 bases). V was pared by 0 bases and J by 6 bases, with 17 bases between. CDR1 is SGHTS, CDR2 YDEGEE, per germline. The length of the CDR3 is 16 residues. The CDR3 spells CASSLALQGSTDTQYF. In nucleotides, the CDR3 is TGTGCCAGCAGCTTGGCGCTGCAGGGGTCAACGGATACGCAGTATTTT.

The V gene is TRBV6-5, the J gene TRBJ1-1, with D unresolved. Germline values: CDR1 MNHEY, CDR2 SVGAGI. The CDR3 length is 14 residues. Between the trimmed V and J ends, which lost 6 bases and 5 bases, there was a span of 16 bases. The CDR3 DNA sequence: TGTGCCAGCAGCCTCGGGATTATGGGGACTGAAGCTTTCTTT. It translates to CASSLGIMGTEAFF.

The rearrangement uses TRBV2 and TRBJ1-6; 8 bases agree with TRBD1. The CDR3 is 20 residues long. V shed 2 bases and J 0 bases; nucleotides not matched to a gene: 12. Germline V CDR1 and CDR2: SNHLY, FYNNEI. CDR3: CASSEFRDRMMSSYNSPLHF. As DNA, the CDR3 is TGTGCCAGCAGTGAATTTCGGGACAGGATGATGAGCTCCTATAATTCACCCCTCCACTTT.

The rearrangement joins TRBV7-2 to TRBJ2-2, with D maybe TRBD1 (6 bases). The germline gives CDR1 SGHTA, CDR2 FQGNSA. V lost 5 bases to trimming and J lost 2 bases, with 12 bases between them. CDR3 length: 15 amino acids. The CDR3 here is CASSRNRVNTGELFF. In DNA form, the CDR3 reads TGTGCCAGCAGCCGGAACAGGGTTAACACCGGGGAGCTGTTTTTT.

This clone has just one count. The V gene is TRBV6-5, the J gene TRBJ2-7; TRBD2 matches at 8 bases. After removal of 2 bases from V and 6 bases from J, the junction contained 12 bases not matched to a gene. Germline-derived CDR1 and CDR2 are MNHEY and SVGAGI. The CDR3 runs to 16 residues. The CDR3 DNA is TGTGCCAGCAGTTACGTCGGCGGGGGGCTTTCAGGCGAGCAGTACTTC. Translating it yields CASSYVGGGLSGEQYF.

The genes are TRBV6-5 and TRBJ2-5; D gene ambiguous. The V end was cut by 5 bases, the J end by 9 bases, with 10 bases between. This CDR3 contains 11 residues. The germline V gene encodes CDR1 MNHEY and CDR2 SVGAGI. The DNA for the CDR3 is TGTGCCAGCAGTGATAACGAGGCCCAGTACTTC. Protein: CASSDNEAQYF.

This clone was recorded only once. This chain links TRBV5-1 with TRBJ1-4, with D perhaps matching TRBD1 (6 bases). V was trimmed by 0 bases and J by 0 bases, leaving 12 bases between them. The CDR3 has 17 amino acids. Germline CDR1 and CDR2: SGHRS and YFSETQ. This CDR3 reads CASSLGETGATNEKLFF. In nucleotides, the CDR3 is TGCGCCAGCAGCTTGGGGGAGACAGGAGCAACTAATGAAAAACTGTTTTTT.

The chain couples TRBV11-2 to TRBJ1-4, with D perhaps matching TRBD1 (6 bases). V was cut by 2 bases and J by 8 bases, with 15 bases left in between. In germline, CDR1 is SGHAT, CDR2 FQNNGV. This CDR3 is 15 amino acids long. CDR3 sequence reads: CASSLIASGAEKLFF. CDR3 bases: TGTGCCAGCAGCTTAATTGCGTCGGGGGCCGAAAAACTGTTTTTT.